One and the same sample provided the 17 T cell receptor beta chains below, sequenced in a study of CD8 T cells in ankylosing spondylitis. TCRdb used MiXCR to reprocess the 5' RACE reads, holding one entry per CDR3 protein. Here the sample spans approximately 88,000 distinct CDR3 sequences, approximately 9% being singletons. The sequencing sample was made of blood, either unsorted or a sorted T cell fraction (not recorded which). These receptors were collected from a male donor with ankylosing spondylitis or in good health (not recorded which).

This clonotype was recorded at least ten times. The chain recombines TRBV18 with TRBJ1-6, with 7 bases aligning to TRBD1. V shed 6 bases and J 11 bases; nucleotides not matched to a gene: 10. Germline CDR1 KGHSH, CDR2 LQKENI. The CDR3 spans 14 residues. The CDR3 reads CASSPGQAATPLHF. CDR3 bases: TGTGCCAGCTCGCCAGGACAGGCGGCTACACCCCTCCACTTT. The variable domain in full, with the rest retrieved from reference TRBV18 and TRBJ1-6, is NAGVMQNPRHLVRRRGQEARLRCSPMKGHSHVYWYRQLPEEGLKFMVYLQKENIIDESGMPKERFSAEFPKEGPSILRIQQVVRGDSAAYFCASSPGQAATPLHFGNGTRLTVT.

As for this clonotype: Being one base from a much bigger clone, this may be a read error. The chain carries TRBV3-1 and TRBJ2-3; D gene unclear. This CDR3 region has 14 residues. Germline values: CDR1 LGHDT, CDR2 YNNKEL (reference sequence). The CDR3: CAGRARQTTDTQYF. The CDR3 coding sequence is TGTGCCGGCAGAGCGCGGCAGACCACAGATACGCAGTATTTT.

This clonotype has at least ten counts. This sequence joins TRBV5-1 and TRBJ2-3, with 11 positions matching TRBD1. Germline-derived CDR1 and CDR2 are SGHRS and YFSETQ. The CDR3 has 18 residues. J lost 6 bases, V lost 3 bases, and 15 bases had no gene match. This CDR3 is CASSSKTAGTGGFDTQYF. The CDR3 nucleotides read TGCGCCAGCAGCTCTAAAACCGCCGGGACAGGGGGTTTTGATACGCAGTATTTT. Supplemented by reference TRBV5-1 and TRBJ2-3, the full variable domain reads KAGVTQTPRYLIKTRGQQVTLSCSPISGHRSVSWYQQTPGQGLQFLFEYFSETQRNKGNFPGRFSGRQFSNSRSEMNVSTLELGDSALYLCASSSKTAGTGGFDTQYFGPGTRLTVL.

This clonotype was seen many times. For the CDR3, the DNA is TGTGCCAGCAGTCGCCCGGGACAGGGTGTTCGCGGCACTGAAGCTTTCTTT. Amino acid sequence: CASSRPGQGVRGTEAFF. This chain connects TRBV27 to TRBJ1-1; 9 nucleotides agree with TRBD1. Germline CDR1 MNHEY, CDR2 SMNVEV (reference sequence). Unmatched junction bases numbered 14, after V lost 5 bases and J lost 4 bases. CDR3 length: 17 amino acids.

This clonotype showed up many times. This chain links TRBV12-3 or TRBV12-4 with TRBJ1-5; D is perhaps TRBD1 (5 bases). V was trimmed by 6 bases and J by 4 bases, leaving 13 bases between them. The CDR3 contains 14 residues. CDR3 bases: TGTGCCAGCAGAGCGGGGCCCACAAATCAGCCCCAGCATTTT. Translated, it gives CASRAGPTNQPQHF.

Many counts were recorded for this clonotype. This chain uses TRBV28 with TRBJ1-6; TRBD1 agrees at 7 bases. The germline V gene encodes CDR1 MDHEN and CDR2 SYDVKM. CDR3 length: 15 amino acids. With V trimmed by 7 bases and J by 7 bases, 10 bases remained unmatched. CDR3 residues: CASTSAGGKNSPLHF. For the CDR3, the DNA is TGTGCCAGCACCTCTGCAGGGGGAAAGAATTCACCCCTCCACTTT.

This clonotype was counted many times. V is TRBV5-1 and J is TRBJ2-2, with D possibly matching TRBD1 (7 bases). V lost 0 bases and J 0 bases, leaving 12 bases between the germline ends. Germline loops: CDR1 SGHRS, CDR2 YFSETQ. The CDR3 has 17 amino acids. As DNA, the CDR3 is TGCGCCAGCAGCTTGGGGGACAGCGGGTCGAACACCGGGGAGCTGTTTTTT. Protein product: CASSLGDSGSNTGELFF.

Ten or more counts support this clonotype. Written as DNA, the CDR3 is TGCAGTGCGTACACCGGGACAGGGGTCGACGAGCAGTACTTC. It translates to CSAYTGTGVDEQYF. This chain links TRBV20-1 with TRBJ2-7; 10 bases fit TRBD1. The V gene end was trimmed by 6 bases and the J gene end by 5 bases; junction bases not matched to a gene: 10. The germline gives CDR1 DFQATT, CDR2 SNEGSKA (reference sequence). The CDR3 loop spans 14 amino acids.

This clonotype was seen many times. The chain combines TRBV28 with TRBJ2-7; D may correspond to TRBD1 or TRBD2 (5 bases each). The CDR3 sequence is 11 residues long. Per the germline V gene, CDR1 is MDHEN and CDR2 is SYDVKM. The CDR3 sequence: CAVRGVYEQYF. CDR3 coding DNA: TGTGCAGTACGAGGGGTCTACGAGCAGTACTTC.

The chain has TRBV6-5 and TRBJ1-6, with D possibly matching TRBD1 (5 bases). The V gene's germline CDR1 is MNHEY and CDR2 SVGAGI. V shed 1 base and J shed 6 bases, with 10 bases lying between them. The CDR3 extends over 15 amino acids. CDR3 sequence (DNA): TGTGCCAGCAGTTACTGGGGGGAACCTAATTCACCCCTCCACTTT. Translation gives CASSYWGEPNSPLHF.

The rearrangement uses TRBV12-3 or TRBV12-4 and TRBJ2-3; 14 bases map to TRBD2. V dropped 11 bases and J dropped 0; count of bases not matched to a gene: 13. This CDR3 is built from 18 residues. CDR3 coding DNA: TGTGCCCTCTGTTCGACTAGCGGGGGGGATCTTAGCACAGATACGCAGTATTTT. The encoded protein is CALCSTSGGDLSTDTQYF.

In its sample, this clonotype was seen a few times. The rearrangement links TRBV25-1 to TRBJ2-2; 7 bases fit TRBD2. Trimming took 1 base from V and 4 from J; bases not matched to a gene: 6. The CDR3 has 16 residues. Germline values: CDR1 MGHDK, CDR2 SYGVNS. The CDR3 sequence: CASSESREVGTGELFF. In nucleotides, the CDR3 is TGTGCCAGCAGTGAATCTCGGGAGGTTGGCACCGGGGAGCTGTTTTTT.

Many counts were recorded for this clonotype. The chain is built from TRBV28 and TRBJ2-7; perhaps TRBD1 as D (6 bases). The CDR3 loop spans 14 amino acids. The V end was cut by 7 bases, the J end by 3 bases, with 16 bases between. Germline V gene data show CDR1 as MDHEN and CDR2 as SYDVKM. Here the CDR3 reads CASTRTVEGYEQYF. The CDR3 DNA reads as TGTGCCAGCACCAGGACAGTAGAAGGCTACGAGCAGTACTTC.

This clonotype was observed many times. The genes are TRBV7-2 and TRBJ1-6, with D possibly being TRBD1 (5 bases). V lost 6 bases, J lost 7 bases, and 16 bases lay in between. The CDR3 spans 15 residues. Germline V gene data show CDR1 as SGHTA and CDR2 as FQGNSA. The CDR3, as DNA: TGTGCCAGCAGTCTGGGGTCAGGGACCAATTCACCCCTCCACTTT. As protein: CASSLGSGTNSPLHF.

V is TRBV5-1 and J is TRBJ1-2; tentative D call: TRBD1 (5 bases). Per the germline V gene, CDR1 is SGHRS and CDR2 is YFSETQ. This CDR3 comprises 16 residues. V gave up 0 bases and J gave up 8 bases, with 20 bases separating them. This chain's CDR3 is CASSLDEEATAGGYTF. CDR3 DNA: TGCGCCAGCAGCTTGGATGAGGAAGCCACCGCAGGGGGCTACACCTTC.

In this sample, this clonotype turned up many times. The rearrangement uses TRBV20-1 and TRBJ2-3; tentative D call: TRBD2 (6 bases). Between the trimmed V and J ends, which lost 0 bases and 4 bases, there was a span of 14 bases. This CDR3 comprises 15 residues. Germline V CDR1 and CDR2: DFQATT, SNEGSKA (reference sequence). For the CDR3, the DNA is TGCAGTGCTAGAGATCAGGAGGGTTTGGCAGATACGCAGTATTTT. Amino acid sequence: CSARDQEGLADTQYF.

This clonotype was counted ten times or more. V usage is TRBV12-3 or TRBV12-4 and J usage is TRBJ2-7, with D possibly matching TRBD2 (6 bases). This CDR3 has 16 amino acids. Trimming left V 6 bases short and J 1 base short, with 19 bases between. DNA for the CDR3: TGTGCCAGCAGCCAAAGTTTCCGGGGGACGTCCTACGAGCAGTACTTC. The encoded protein is CASSQSFRGTSYEQYF.